These 26 T cell receptor beta chains were sequenced from one sample in a study of blood T cell repertoires in COVID-19. Profiling relied on immunoSEQ multiplex PCR, and the TCRdb table lists in-frame clones only, not all of them. The sample includes 300,000 to 350,000 clones, nearly 90% of them seen just once. Material for sequencing was PBMCs or T cells enriched from blood (not recorded which). The source is a woman between 18 and 30 years old with acute COVID-19.

V usage is TRBV9 and J usage is TRBJ1-2, with TRBD1 matching 7 bases. The CDR3 is 14 amino acids. Germline V gene lookup returns CDR1 SGDLS and CDR2 YYNGEE. With 0 bases clipped from V and 8 bases from J, the junction kept 7 bases outside the gene matches. The CDR3 is CASSVGGGPLGYTF. The CDR3 DNA reads TGTGCCAGCAGCGTAGGAGGGGGCCCTCTCGGCTACACCTTC.

The chain carries TRBV28 and TRBJ2-4, with unresolved D. V was shortened by 7 bases and J by 0 bases, with 13 bases between the two germline ends. The CDR3 sequence is 15 residues long. Looked up from germline, CDR1 is MDHEN and CDR2 is SYDVKM. The CDR3: CASTHLGLAKNIQYF. DNA of the CDR3: TGTGCCAGCACCCACCTGGGCCTAGCCAAAAACATTCAGTACTTC.

The chain couples TRBV13 to TRBJ2-1; 13 bases agree with TRBD2. This CDR3 spans 16 amino acids. With 3 bases clipped from V and 4 bases from J, the junction kept 3 bases outside the gene matches. The germline V gene encodes CDR1 PRHDT and CDR2 FYEKMQ (reference sequence). In nucleotides, the CDR3 is TGTGCCAGCAGCTTCGGACTAGCGGGAGTATACAATGAGCAGTTCTTC. It codes for CASSFGLAGVYNEQFF.

The chain links TRBV18 to TRBJ1-1; a weak D match, TRBD1 (6 bases). V was cut by 3 bases and J by 4 bases, with 12 bases left in between. Germline assignment: CDR1 KGHSH and CDR2 LQKENI. The CDR3 is 14 amino acids. The chain's CDR3 is CASSPGTGSTEAFF. The DNA for the CDR3 is TGTGCCAGCTCACCGGGAACAGGGAGCACTGAAGCTTTCTTT.

This clone was counted a few times. The chain uses TRBV29-1 and TRBJ1-2; 7 bases fit TRBD1. From germline, CDR1 is SQVTM and CDR2 ANQGSEA. V gave up 4 bases and J gave up 4 bases; unmatched junction bases: 6. This CDR3 is 13 amino acids long. CDR3 protein: CSVGSQGGYGYTF. The CDR3 DNA reads TGCAGCGTTGGGTCTCAGGGGGGCTATGGCTACACCTTC.

The chain employs TRBV9 and TRBJ1-2, with 8 nucleotides matching TRBD1. Germline V gene data show CDR1 as SGDLS and CDR2 as YYNGEE. V shed 5 bases, J shed 7 bases, and the junction held 7 bases outside the gene matches. The CDR3 extends over 13 amino acids. DNA of the CDR3: TGTGCCAGCAGGGAGGCAGGGGGCTCTGGCTACACCTTC. Protein sequence: CASREAGGSGYTF.

The gene calls are TRBV2 and TRBJ2-7; D is ambiguous. CDR1 is SNHLY, CDR2 FYNNEI, per germline. V was trimmed by 8 bases and J by 0 bases, leaving 11 bases between them. The CDR3 has 13 residues. CDR3 region: CASPRLNSYEQYF. In DNA, the CDR3 is TGTGCCAGCCCGCGGTTAAACTCCTACGAGCAGTACTTC.

The chain has TRBV28 and TRBJ1-5; D unclear. CDR1 MDHEN and CDR2 SYDVKM come from the germline V gene. Trimming took off 2 bases at V and 6 bases at J, with 8 bases between the two ends. This CDR3 has 13 amino acids. The DNA for the CDR3 is TGTGCCAGCAGTTTACCCCTAATTCAGCCCCAGCATTTT. Amino acid sequence: CASSLPLIQPQHF. Combining the CDR3 with reference TRBV28 and TRBJ1-5 gives the whole variable domain DVKVTQSSRYLVKRTGEKVFLECVQDMDHENMFWYRQDPGLGLRLIYFSYDVKMKEKGDIPEGYSVSREKKERFSLILESASTNQTSMYLCASSLPLIQPQHFGDGTRLSIL.

The V gene is TRBV10-1, the J gene TRBJ2-3, with 9 bases aligning to TRBD1. CDR3 size: 15 residues. V lost 4 bases, J lost 4 bases, and 6 bases stayed unmatched. In germline, CDR1 is WNHNN, CDR2 SYGVQD (reference sequence). CDR3 region: CASSAQGAGADTQYF. The CDR3, as DNA: TGCGCCAGCAGTGCACAGGGGGCAGGGGCAGATACGCAGTATTTT.

The chain joins TRBV7-9 to TRBJ1-2; TRBD1 agrees at 9 bases. Trimming at V came to 5 bases and at J to 8 bases, leaving 9 bases not matched to a gene. Germline values: CDR1 SEHNR, CDR2 FQNEAQ (reference sequence). CDR3 size: 14 residues. CDR3 region: CASSGRGQGKGYTF. CDR3 DNA: TGTGCCAGCAGCGGCCGGGGACAGGGAAAAGGCTACACCTTC. Variable domain in full (rest from reference TRBV7-9 and TRBJ1-2): DTGVSQNPRHKITKRGQNVTFRCDPISEHNRLYWYRQTLGQGPEFLTYFQNEAQLEKSRLLSDRFSAERPKGSFSTLEIQRTEQGDSAMYLCASSGRGQGKGYTFGSGTRLTVV.

V gene TRBV20-1 combines with J gene TRBJ2-4; D is undetermined. The CDR3 covers 11 residues. V was trimmed by 5 bases and J by 12 bases, leaving 14 bases between them. Germline values: CDR1 DFQATT, CDR2 SNEGSKA (reference sequence). CDR3 protein: CSASLVFAQYF. DNA of the CDR3: TGCAGTGCTTCTCTAGTTTTTGCTCAGTACTTC.

This clone showed up just a few times. V and J are TRBV10-3 and TRBJ1-1; D gene unclear. Trimming took 10 bases from V and 1 from J, leaving 13 bases between them. Looked up from germline, CDR1 is ENHRY and CDR2 is SYGVKD. The CDR3 runs 13 residues. The CDR3 region is CATERSQNTEAFF. For the CDR3, the DNA is TGTGCCACCGAGCGTTCCCAGAACACTGAAGCTTTCTTT.

This clone came up once. The gene calls are TRBV7-2 and TRBJ1-1; D might be TRBD1 (6 bases). The CDR3 contains 15 residues. V was shortened by 5 bases and J by 0 bases, with 13 bases between the two germline ends. The germline CDR1 and CDR2 sequences are SGHTA and FQGNSA. The CDR3 loop is CASSVSTGLNTEAFF. The CDR3 DNA is TGTGCCAGCAGCGTCTCGACAGGCTTGAACACTGAAGCTTTCTTT.

This clone was seen more than once but under ten times. The chain has TRBV29-1 and TRBJ1-2; 9 bases are a match to TRBD1. The V gene's germline CDR1 is SQVTM and CDR2 ANQGSEA. J gave up 7 bases and V 1 base, and 7 bases lay outside the gene matches. The CDR3 length is 14 residues. Here the CDR3 DNA reads TGCAGCGTTGAAGTTACAGGGGGCTCGAGTGGCTACACCTTC. It yields the protein CSVEVTGGSSGYTF.

The sample holds a few counts of this clone. V usage is TRBV2 and J usage is TRBJ1-1; D ambiguous. Germline CDR1 reads SNHLY; CDR2 reads FYNNEI. CDR3 size: 15 residues. Trimming removed 4 bases at V and 1 base at J, with 13 bases between. The CDR3 region has the DNA TGTGCCAGCAGTGGCCGGATGGGAGGGAACACTGAAGCTTTCTTT. Amino acid sequence: CASSGRMGGNTEAFF.

The J gene is TRBJ2-7, the V gene TRBV5-1; TRBD2 matches 13 bases. CDR3 length equals 16 residues. The V and J ends lost 4 bases and 0 bases, in that order; junction bases with no gene match: 4. Germline lookup yields CDR1 SGHRS and CDR2 YFSETQ. CDR3 DNA sequence: TGCGCCAGCAGCCACGGGACTAGCGGGGACTCCTACGAGCAGTACTTC. Protein sequence: CASSHGTSGDSYEQYF.

The chain recombines TRBV6-5 with TRBJ1-1, with D unresolved. Between the trimmed V and J ends, which lost 0 bases and 1 base, there was a span of 9 bases. The CDR3 is made up of 15 amino acids. Germline values: CDR1 MNHEY, CDR2 SVGAGI. The CDR3 protein is CASSYSKSGNTEAFF. The CDR3 DNA sequence: TGTGCCAGCAGTTACTCGAAGTCGGGGAACACTGAAGCTTTCTTT.

V and J are TRBV5-5 and TRBJ1-2, with D unresolved. Trimming took off 0 bases at V and 5 bases at J, with 14 bases between the two ends. CDR3 size: 15 residues. CDR1 is SGHKS and CDR2 is YYEKEE in the germline V gene (reference sequence). The CDR3 sequence: CASSLGLETGYGYTF. The CDR3 nucleotides are TGTGCCAGCAGCTTGGGTTTGGAGACGGGTTATGGCTACACCTTC.

In DNA, the CDR3 is TGTGCCAGCAGCGTAGCGGTGGGGAGGTTAAGTACAGATACGCAGTATTTT. This gives the protein CASSVAVGRLSTDTQYF. V usage is TRBV9 and J usage is TRBJ2-3; tentative D call: TRBD2 (6 bases). This CDR3 is built from 17 residues. V lost 0 bases and J lost 3, with 17 bases in between. The germline V gene encodes CDR1 SGDLS and CDR2 YYNGEE.

This clone appeared a single time. This chain links TRBV18 with TRBJ1-1, with a tentative D call TRBD1 (6 bases). There are 14 residues in the CDR3. V was cut by 4 bases and J by 6 bases, with 15 bases left in between. Germline assignment: CDR1 KGHSH and CDR2 LQKENI. This CDR3 is CASSLQGGEAEAFF. CDR3 sequence (DNA): TGTGCCAGCTCACTACAGGGAGGGGAGGCTGAAGCTTTCTTT.

The chain employs TRBV12-5 and TRBJ2-2; D is ambiguous. CDR3 length equals 14 residues. Trimming stripped 0 bases from V and 8 bases from J, with 10 bases between. The germline V gene has CDR1 LGHNT and CDR2 FRNRAP. The CDR3 region has the DNA TGTGCTAGTGGTTTGGTTCCCCACTGGGGGGAGCTGTTTTTT. This translates into CASGLVPHWGELFF.

This chain links TRBV5-5 with TRBJ2-6, with 8 bases aligning to TRBD1. V lost 2 bases, J lost 4 bases, and 2 bases stayed unmatched. Germline assignment: CDR1 SGHKS and CDR2 YYEKEE (reference sequence). CDR3 length: 15 amino acids. CDR3 sequence reads: CASSFQGAGANVLTF. CDR3 sequence (DNA): TGTGCCAGCAGCTTTCAGGGGGCCGGGGCCAACGTCCTGACTTTC.

The rearrangement uses TRBV7-2 and TRBJ1-2, with TRBD1 identical over 7 bases. The CDR3 has 15 residues. Trimming cost V 5 bases and J 4 bases; bases outside gene matches: 10. CDR1 and CDR2 from the germline V gene are SGHTA and FQGNSA. The CDR3 DNA sequence: TGTGCCAGCAGCGGAGAAGGGGGCTCCAGCTATGGCTACACCTTC. It codes for CASSGEGGSSYGYTF.

This clone was seen only once. This chain links TRBV19 with TRBJ1-1, with D possibly being TRBD1 (5 bases). V was clipped by 4 bases and J by 0 bases, with 12 bases between them. Germline lookup yields CDR1 LNHDA and CDR2 SQIVND (reference sequence). The CDR3 has 15 residues. The CDR3 loop reads CASSTVTAMNTEAFF. In nucleotides, the CDR3 is TGTGCCAGTAGTACCGTGACAGCAATGAACACTGAAGCTTTCTTT.

V usage is TRBV5-6 and J usage is TRBJ2-1; 13 nucleotides agree with TRBD2. With V trimmed by 3 bases and J by 9 bases, 12 bases remained unmatched. CDR1 SGHDT and CDR2 YYEEEE come from the germline V gene. The CDR3 is 17 residues long. The CDR3 loop is CASSSQTWTSGSVEQFF. The DNA for the CDR3 is TGTGCCAGCAGCTCGCAGACCTGGACTAGCGGGAGCGTTGAGCAGTTCTTC.

This chain links TRBV28 with TRBJ2-3; D may be TRBD1 (5 bases). From germline, CDR1 is MDHEN and CDR2 SYDVKM. This CDR3 comprises 15 residues. The V end lost 0 bases, the J end lost 1 base, and 8 bases lay between the germline ends. CDR3 in amino acids: CASSLWVGGTDTQYF. CDR3 sequence (DNA): TGTGCCAGCAGTTTATGGGTAGGGGGCACAGATACGCAGTATTTT.